This T cell receptor (beta chain) is from a study of CD8+CD57+ T cells in acquired aplastic anemia. Patients chosen for sequencing had shown CD8+CD57+ cell expansion by flow cytometry. Among the patients, all had severe acquired aplastic anemia. Regarding this clonotype: Its antigen is undetermined.

CDR3 length: 15 amino acids. V lost 7 bases to trimming and J lost 4 bases; unmatched junction nucleotides: 4. Per the germline V gene, CDR1 is KGHDR and CDR2 is SFDVKD. Study-wide results and limits: Overlapping CD8+ CDR3 repertoires of patients and controls contained around 31 shared sequences. No significant difference in CD8+ Simpson's diversity was found between patients and controls.

Genomic DNA templated the TCR beta VDJ and CDR3 profiling. One entry per CDR3 protein results from TCRdb running MiXCR on the reads. The sample carries over 150,000 distinct CDR3 sequences, about three fifths recorded once. This clonotype originated in a human donor with aplastic anemia. The source material was sorted CD4+, CD8+, or CD8+CD57+ T cells (not recorded which) from PBMCs. The V call is TRBV24-1, the J call TRBJ2-2; TRBD2 matches 11 bases. CDR3 sequence: CATSSSGRSTGELFF. Here the CDR3 DNA reads TGTGCCACCAGCTCTAGCGGGAGGTCCACCGGGGAGCTGTTTTTT.